One sample yielded the 5 T cell receptor beta chains listed below, sequenced in a study of blood T cell repertoires in COVID-19. Assay used: immunoSEQ multiplex PCR; TCRdb lists only in-frame clones, some missing. The repertoire holds around 120,000 clones, with 69% as singletons. Sequencing used peripheral blood. Source of these receptors: a man aged 80 or over with acute or convalescent COVID-19.

A few counts support this clone. This chain connects TRBV11-3 to TRBJ2-7, with TRBD1 matching 9 bases. Germline loops: CDR1 SGHNT, CDR2 YENEEA. J was trimmed by 6 bases and V by 5 bases; bases with no gene match: 5. The CDR3 is made up of 13 amino acids. In nucleotides, the CDR3 is TGTGCCAGCAGCCCTCGGACAGGGGTCGAGCAGTACTTC. This encodes CASSPRTGVEQYF.

This rearrangement joins TRBV5-8 to TRBJ2-3; D is perhaps TRBD1 (5 bases). V was pared by 0 bases and J by 0 bases, with 14 bases between. The CDR3 consists of 17 residues. In germline, CDR1 is SGHTS, CDR2 YDEGEE. The CDR3, as DNA: TGTGCCAGCAGCTTGGAGGTAGGGGCAGGAAGCACAGATACGCAGTATTTT. It yields the protein CASSLEVGAGSTDTQYF.

The CDR3 region is CASSYSAEETQYF. The CDR3 coding sequence is TGTGCCAGCAGTTACTCGGCAGAAGAGACCCAGTACTTC. This chain joins TRBV6-5 and TRBJ2-5; no reliable D call. Germline V gene lookup returns CDR1 MNHEY and CDR2 SVGAGI. This CDR3 is 13 amino acids long. V lost 0 bases to trimming and J lost 3 bases, with 5 bases between them.

The CDR3 DNA follows: TGTGCCAGCAGCCAGGGACAGGGTGGTGAAAAACTGTTTTTT. Translating gives CASSQGQGGEKLFF. This sequence joins TRBV7-6 and TRBJ1-4, with 9 bases that match TRBD1. V gave up 5 bases and J gave up 7 bases; unmatched junction bases: 5. The CDR3 extends over 14 amino acids. In germline, CDR1 is SGHVS, CDR2 FNYEAQ.

The count of this clone is one. The rearrangement joins TRBV28 to TRBJ1-1; TRBD1 might be the D (5 bases). This CDR3 contains 14 residues. Trimming cost V 3 bases and J 11 bases, with 19 bases left between them. In germline, CDR1 is MDHEN, CDR2 SYDVKM. The chain's CDR3 is CASSFGRVGGIAFF. The CDR3 DNA follows: TGTGCCAGCAGTTTTGGGAGGGTGGGGGGAATTGCTTTCTTT.